The rows below give T cell receptor beta chains drawn from one sample of a study of graft-versus-host responses after intestinal transplantation. Measured with immunoSEQ multiplex PCR; TCRdb has only the in-frame clones, and not every one. The table lists just under 100,000 clones, 75% to 95% of them singletons. Here the sequenced sample was PBMCs, taken approximately 420 days after intestinal transplant. All receptors come from a human patient who received an intestinal transplant, so some T cells may come from the graft donor. Each CDR3 is given with its conserved first and last residue. Fields, in order: clone size, V gene, D gene, CDR3 protein. The D gene is left open where the match is weak. Only some rows state a clone size, as once, few, many or a class for expanded clones.

abundance: -
v_gene: TRBV7-6
d_gene: -
CDR3aa: CASSLAGELNEKLFF

abundance: -
v_gene: TRBV2
d_gene: -
CDR3aa: CASSVLETQYF

abundance: -
v_gene: TRBV27
d_gene: -
CDR3aa: CASSFKPGTYEQYF

abundance: once
v_gene: TRBV4-2
d_gene: -
CDR3aa: CASSQEGIRSSYEQYF

abundance: medium-sized
v_gene: TRBV18
d_gene: -
CDR3aa: CASSPQGIEKLFF

abundance: -
v_gene: TRBV5-1
d_gene: TRBD2
CDR3aa: CASSSTGASGGLNIQYF

abundance: -
v_gene: TRBV2
d_gene: -
CDR3aa: CASSDRGGRTEAFF

abundance: -
v_gene: TRBV9
d_gene: TRBD1
CDR3aa: CASSPSGGAGAGIYF

abundance: -
v_gene: TRBV5-5
d_gene: TRBD2
CDR3aa: CASSRGVGGLGELFF

abundance: -
v_gene: TRBV11-3
d_gene: -
CDR3aa: CASSFGNREAFF

abundance: -
v_gene: TRBV14
d_gene: -
CDR3aa: CASSQTSGANVLTF

abundance: -
v_gene: TRBV6-1
d_gene: -
CDR3aa: CASSGSGDTQYF

abundance: -
v_gene: TRBV10-3
d_gene: TRBD1
CDR3aa: CAISESRDRHYEQYF

abundance: -
v_gene: TRBV18
d_gene: -
CDR3aa: CASSLNTGELFF

abundance: -
v_gene: TRBV19
d_gene: TRBD2
CDR3aa: CASSTTSGGYQETQYF

abundance: -
v_gene: TRBV14
d_gene: -
CDR3aa: CASSQDTVGEQFF

abundance: -
v_gene: TRBV5-4
d_gene: TRBD2
CDR3aa: CASSLIAGSSYEQYF

abundance: once
v_gene: TRBV10-2
d_gene: TRBD2
CDR3aa: CASSESGTRFDEQFF

abundance: once
v_gene: TRBV9
d_gene: -
CDR3aa: CASSGSGTPLHF

abundance: -
v_gene: TRBV7-2
d_gene: TRBD2
CDR3aa: CASRRLAEYEQYF

abundance: -
v_gene: TRBV5-1
d_gene: TRBD2
CDR3aa: CASSAGTRRSDTQYF

abundance: -
v_gene: TRBV5-8
d_gene: -
CDR3aa: CASSPDRKETQYF

abundance: few
v_gene: TRBV27
d_gene: -
CDR3aa: CASSYPNTF

abundance: -
v_gene: TRBV4-1
d_gene: -
CDR3aa: CASTGVKTGELFF

abundance: -
v_gene: TRBV6-1
d_gene: -
CDR3aa: CASSESGMRYNEQFF

abundance: -
v_gene: TRBV27
d_gene: -
CDR3aa: CASSKSQGGGNQPQHF

abundance: -
v_gene: TRBV10-3
d_gene: -
CDR3aa: CAISGQSDTQYF

abundance: -
v_gene: TRBV10-1
d_gene: -
CDR3aa: CASSESGGLSYNEQFF

abundance: -
v_gene: TRBV7-2
d_gene: TRBD1
CDR3aa: CASSNSRDSYTGELFF

abundance: -
v_gene: TRBV6-5
d_gene: -
CDR3aa: CASSFRQGSEAFF

abundance: -
v_gene: TRBV5-4
d_gene: -
CDR3aa: CASSLGPWGEVNQPQHF

abundance: -
v_gene: TRBV9
d_gene: TRBD2
CDR3aa: CASSADPYSGGSYNEQFF

abundance: -
v_gene: TRBV5-1
d_gene: -
CDR3aa: CASTRGDEQFF

abundance: -
v_gene: TRBV18
d_gene: -
CDR3aa: CASSPRSGSVYEQYF

abundance: -
v_gene: TRBV4-1
d_gene: -
CDR3aa: CASSQVRSTDTQYF

abundance: -
v_gene: TRBV7-9
d_gene: -
CDR3aa: CASSSTGGPYNEQFF